This TCR beta chain was recovered during a study of T-cell memory formation after mild COVID-19. Study results and limitations: Researchers report contracting CD4+ clones mostly in CM and EM, with CD8+ clones in EMRA.

TCRdb re-analysed the 5' RACE reads in MiXCR, keeping a single row per CDR3 protein. This sample has roughly 310,000 distinct CDR3 sequences, with 15% to 20% found just once. In the case of this clonotype: The antigen is not known.

The germline V gene has CDR1 DFQATT and CDR2 SNEGSKA (reference sequence). CDR3 length equals 17 residues. With V trimmed by 5 bases and J by 2 bases, 17 bases remained unmatched. The sample taken for sequencing was PBMCs or a T cell subset sorted from them (not recorded which). The clonotype was recovered from a man aged 18 to 30 who had mild COVID-19 (a few samples of this study predate the infection). Cell type and time point are not known. This sequence joins TRBV20-1 and TRBJ2-5, with TRBD1 matching 7 bases. The CDR3 nucleotides read TGCAGTGCTGTCCCGGACAGGCCGGTCGGGTGGCAAGAGACCCAGTACTTC. The encoded protein is CSAVPDRPVGWQETQYF.